This T cell receptor (beta chain) is from a study of long-term antiretroviral therapy in people with HIV. The wider study: The 2015 recommendation for immediate ART came about a decade after the earliest samples. General study findings and limits: Transplant-donor-level diversity was not reached after ART, though diversity increased. ART adherence, viral resistance and therapy changes were not recorded. The study collected blood between about 2003 and 2018, possibly under older ART regimens.

Researchers ran immunoSEQ v3.0 at survey level. Assay used: immunoSEQ multiplex PCR; TCRdb lists only in-frame clones, some missing. The sample holds 19,000 or so clones, about 80% seen once. This CDR3 spans 13 amino acids. With 2 bases removed from V and 1 base from J, the gap between germline ends came to 6 bases. CDR1 is SGHNT and CDR2 is YYREEE in the germline V gene (reference sequence). On this clone: Its specificity is not known.

The source of this sequence is a man aged 50-59 years with HIV. The sample here was unsorted PBMCs, taken 2.2 years after starting antiretroviral therapy. The rearrangement uses TRBV5-4 and TRBJ2-5; the D is unclear. CDR3 sequence: CASSLAIQETQYF. Here the CDR3 DNA reads TGTGCCAGCAGCTTAGCGATCCAAGAGACCCAGTACTTC.